The 23 T cell receptor beta chains presented below share a single source sample, sequenced in a study of cytomegalovirus exposure and HLA in healthy donors. The repertoire was sequenced with immunoSEQ multiplex PCR; TCRdb's copy has only in-frame clones and lacks some. Among roughly 60,000 clones listed, around 94% were seen once. The sequenced sample was PBMCs. The receptors come from a man aged 18 to 30 in good health and CMV-seronegative.

This chain links TRBV27 with TRBJ1-4; D uncertain. V shed 3 bases and J shed 0 bases, with 11 bases lying between them. The CDR3 runs 16 residues. Germline CDR1 MNHEY, CDR2 SMNVEV (reference sequence). CDR3 loop: CASSFQYLATNEKLFF. CDR3 nucleotide sequence: TGTGCCAGCAGTTTCCAGTACCTAGCAACTAATGAAAAACTGTTTTTT.

V usage is TRBV28 and J usage is TRBJ1-5; maybe TRBD1 (5 bases). Germline V gives CDR1 MDHEN, CDR2 SYDVKM. V lost 6 bases and J 2 bases, leaving 14 bases between the germline ends. CDR3 size: 15 residues. The CDR3 loop reads CASSSGTVGNQPQHF. The DNA of the CDR3 is TGTGCCAGCAGCTCCGGGACTGTAGGCAATCAGCCCCAGCATTTT.

The chain is built from TRBV27 and TRBJ2-3; the D gene is possibly TRBD2 (6 bases). Trimming took off 2 bases at V and 4 bases at J, with 16 bases between the two ends. From germline, CDR1 is MNHEY and CDR2 SMNVEV (reference sequence). The CDR3 loop spans 16 amino acids. The CDR3 sequence is CASSLEALAAADTQYF. The CDR3 coding sequence is TGTGCCAGCAGTTTAGAAGCCTTAGCGGCGGCAGATACGCAGTATTTT.

V gene TRBV14 combines with J gene TRBJ1-2; maybe TRBD1 (5 bases). Germline lookup yields CDR1 SGHDN and CDR2 FVKESK. This CDR3 has 13 amino acids. V was cut by 0 bases and J by 8 bases, with 10 bases left in between. For the CDR3, the DNA is TGTGCCAGCAGCCAAGATTGGGGGGGAGGCTACACCTTC. Translation gives CASSQDWGGGYTF. Variable domain in full (rest from reference TRBV14 and TRBJ1-2): EAGVTQFPSHSVIEKGQTVTLRCDPISGHDNLYWYRRVMGKEIKFLLHFVKESKQDESGMPNNRFLAERTGGTYSTLKVQPAELEDSGVYFCASSQDWGGGYTFGSGTRLTVV.

This clone is a singleton in its sample. The J gene is TRBJ2-7, the V gene TRBV7-2; D is perhaps TRBD2 (5 bases). CDR1 is SGHTA, CDR2 FQGNSA, per germline. V was clipped by 5 bases and J by 0 bases, with 11 bases between them. This CDR3 contains 14 residues. CDR3 in amino acids: CASSHISASYEQYF. DNA for the CDR3: TGTGCCAGCAGCCACATTAGCGCCTCCTACGAGCAGTACTTC.

A single count supports this clone. The J gene is TRBJ2-1, the V gene TRBV5-6; D not certain. The CDR3 covers 11 residues. Germline values: CDR1 SGHDT, CDR2 YYEEEE. The V and J ends lost 8 bases and 8 bases respectively, with 11 bases between them. In nucleotides, the CDR3 is TGTGCCAGTCTGGCTGGCTATGAGCAGTTCTTC. This sequence encodes CASLAGYEQFF.

V is TRBV28 and J is TRBJ2-3, with D maybe TRBD2 (5 bases). V dropped 2 bases and J dropped 7 bases, with 7 bases sitting between them. The CDR3 has 12 amino acids. The germline CDR1 and CDR2 sequences are MDHEN and SYDVKM. The CDR3 DNA reads TGTGCCAGCAGTTTAGCGGGCTATACGCAGTATTTT. Amino acid sequence: CASSLAGYTQYF.

The chain recombines TRBV9 with TRBJ2-1, with TRBD2 matching 9 bases. Trimming took 3 bases from V and 8 from J; bases not matched to a gene: 12. The length of the CDR3 is 16 residues. The germline V gene encodes CDR1 SGDLS and CDR2 YYNGEE. CDR3 in DNA: TGTGCCAGCAGCGCCACCGGGACTAGCAGCCGCGATGAGCAGTTCTTC. It is translated as CASSATGTSSRDEQFF.

The chain recombines TRBV6-6 with TRBJ2-5; TRBD2 is a possible D gene (5 bases). CDR3 length: 12 residues. The germline gives CDR1 MNHNY, CDR2 SVGAGI (reference sequence). V was trimmed by 7 bases and J by 5 bases, leaving 11 bases between them. The CDR3 bases are TGTGCCAGCAACACTAGAGGCGAGACCCAGTACTTC. This encodes CASNTRGETQYF.

The chain links TRBV28 to TRBJ2-7, with 7 bases identical to TRBD1. The CDR3 runs to 14 residues. Losses at the gene ends were 5 bases for V and 1 base for J; bases not matched to a gene: 5. Germline loops: CDR1 MDHEN, CDR2 SYDVKM. Here the CDR3 DNA reads TGTGCCAGCAGTCGGGACAGTTTTTCCTACGAGCAGTACTTC. Translated: CASSRDSFSYEQYF.

The gene calls are TRBV11-2 and TRBJ2-1, with 9 nucleotides matching TRBD2. Germline V gives CDR1 SGHAT, CDR2 FQNNGV. The CDR3 has 14 amino acids. Trimming cost V 2 bases and J 11 bases; bases outside gene matches: 7. CDR3 in DNA: TGTGCCAGCAGCTTACCGCGGGAGGGCGGGAAGCAGTTCTTC. This encodes CASSLPREGGKQFF.

This chain uses TRBV9 with TRBJ2-1; 7 bases agree with TRBD1. The CDR3 totals 14 residues. Germline V CDR1 and CDR2: SGDLS, YYNGEE. Trimming at V came to 4 bases and at J to 8 bases, leaving 9 bases not matched to a gene. The CDR3 is CASSPQTGFDEQFF. The CDR3 nucleotides are TGTGCCAGCAGCCCGCAGACAGGGTTCGATGAGCAGTTCTTC. The complete variable domain, with remaining parts taken from reference TRBV9 and TRBJ2-1, reads DSGVTQTPKHLITATGQRVTLRCSPRSGDLSVYWYQQSLDQGLQFLIQYYNGEERAKGNILERFSAQQFPDLHSELNLSSLELGDSALYFCASSPQTGFDEQFFGPGTRLTVL.

The V call is TRBV11-2, the J call TRBJ2-2, with D possibly being TRBD1 (5 bases). V was shortened by 3 bases and J by 1 base, with 18 bases between the two germline ends. Germline CDR1 and CDR2: SGHAT and FQNNGV. CDR3 length: 18 amino acids. CDR3 protein: CASSFPSRAKGNTGELFF. CDR3 nucleotides: TGTGCCAGCAGCTTCCCCTCCAGGGCCAAGGGGAACACCGGGGAGCTGTTTTTT.

The gene calls are TRBV28 and TRBJ1-2, with 7 bases matching TRBD1. Germline values: CDR1 MDHEN, CDR2 SYDVKM. The junction had 5 bases not matched to a gene; V was cut back by 5 bases and J by 8 bases. This CDR3 has 12 amino acids. The CDR3 DNA sequence: TGTGCCAGCAGTCCCCGGACAGGCGGCTACACCTTC. This encodes CASSPRTGGYTF.

The chain joins TRBV6-5 to TRBJ1-1; D not resolved. Trimming removed 0 bases from V and 4 bases from J, with 9 bases in between. In germline, CDR1 is MNHEY, CDR2 SVGAGI. The CDR3 has 14 residues. This chain's CDR3 is CASSYSGELTEAFF. CDR3 DNA: TGTGCCAGCAGTTACTCCGGGGAGCTCACTGAAGCTTTCTTT.

The chain couples TRBV11-3 to TRBJ2-5; TRBD1 might be the D (6 bases). Deletions cut 5 bases from V and 2 bases from J, with 18 bases between. Per germline, CDR1 SGHNT and CDR2 YENEEA. The CDR3 has 16 amino acids. Here the CDR3 DNA reads TGTGCCAGCAGCCATCCAGGGGTCCCGGGTCAAGAGACCCAGTACTTC. It is translated as CASSHPGVPGQETQYF.

This clone was recorded once. The chain recombines TRBV9 with TRBJ2-1; 7 nucleotides match TRBD1. Germline V CDR1 and CDR2: SGDLS, YYNGEE. V was clipped by 0 bases and J by 5 bases; unmatched bases: 5. The CDR3 runs 15 residues. CDR3 sequence: CASSVEQGSNNEQFF. CDR3 DNA sequence: TGTGCCAGCAGCGTAGAACAGGGGAGTAACAATGAGCAGTTCTTC.

The chain joins TRBV5-1 to TRBJ2-7; TRBD2 matches 15 bases. The germline gives CDR1 SGHRS, CDR2 YFSETQ. J gave up 6 bases and V 4 bases, and 8 bases lay outside the gene matches. This CDR3 is 16 amino acids long. This chain's CDR3 is CASSLGTSGRTREQYF. The CDR3, as DNA: TGCGCCAGCAGCCTGGGGACTAGCGGGAGGACTCGCGAGCAGTACTTC.

The chain recombines TRBV11-2 with TRBJ2-2; D uncertain. Germline CDR1 and CDR2: SGHAT and FQNNGV. This CDR3 comprises 13 residues. Between the trimmed V and J ends, which lost 5 bases and 8 bases, there was a span of 12 bases. Here the CDR3 reads CASSLGSGGELFF. The CDR3 DNA sequence: TGTGCCAGCAGCCTCGGTTCAGGTGGGGAGCTGTTTTTT.

CDR3 nucleotide sequence: TGCGCCAGCAGCTTAGACGCGGGAGAAGGGGAGCTGTTTTTT. It codes for CASSLDAGEGELFF. The V and J genes are TRBV5-1 and TRBJ2-2; TRBD2 matches at 7 bases. CDR1 SGHRS and CDR2 YFSETQ come from the germline V gene. Trimming at V came to 2 bases and at J to 8 bases, leaving 6 bases not matched to a gene. The CDR3 has 14 amino acids. The whole variable domain, remainder taken from reference TRBV5-1 and TRBJ2-2, is KAGVTQTPRYLIKTRGQQVTLSCSPISGHRSVSWYQQTPGQGLQFLFEYFSETQRNKGNFPGRFSGRQFSNSRSEMNVSTLELGDSALYLCASSLDAGEGELFFGEGSRLTVL.

Comments on this clone: The junction does not match germline at one end; this may be a read error. The rearrangement uses TRBV7-2 and TRBJ2-1, with TRBD2 matching over 8 bases. Germline V gives CDR1 SGHTA, CDR2 FQGNSA. The CDR3 consists of 14 residues. The CDR3 loop is CASSVAAGDYEQFF. The CDR3 DNA reads TGTGCCAGCAGCGTAGCAGCGGGAGACTATGAGCAGTTCTTC.

Here the CDR3 reads CASSLRDSTDTQYF. Here the CDR3 DNA reads TGTGCCAGCAGCTTGCGAGATAGCACAGATACGCAGTATTTT. The chain couples TRBV5-5 to TRBJ2-3, with D hard to call. Germline CDR1 SGHKS, CDR2 YYEKEE (reference sequence). V was pared by 1 base and J by 0 bases, with 6 bases between. CDR3 length: 14 amino acids.

J is TRBJ2-2 and V is TRBV5-1, with a tentative D call TRBD1 (5 bases). Germline loops: CDR1 SGHRS, CDR2 YFSETQ. V was pared by 4 bases and J by 1 base, with 14 bases between. This CDR3 region has 16 residues. This CDR3 reads CASSLLGVGNTGELFF. The CDR3 nucleotides are TGCGCCAGCAGCCTGCTAGGGGTCGGGAACACCGGGGAGCTGTTTTTT.